This TCR beta chain was obtained from a study of T cell clones after liver transplantation. Unstimulated PBMCs were sorted into CD3+CD4+ and CD3+CD8+ populations. Assay used: immunoSEQ multiplex PCR; TCRdb lists only in-frame clones, some missing. In the table there are 40,000 to 65,000 clones, approximately 84% of which are singletons. The trim removed 6 bases at V and 6 bases at J, leaving 8 bases unmatched. Germline lookup yields CDR1 SGHTA and CDR2 FQGNSA. This CDR3 has 13 residues. The origin of this receptor is a human donor who received a liver transplant. The sample was CD4+ T cells from blood, taken before liver transplant. V is TRBV7-2 and J is TRBJ2-7; 7 bases are a match to TRBD1. CDR3 sequence reads: CASSRQGGLEQYF. For the CDR3, the DNA is TGTGCCAGCAGTCGACAGGGCGGGCTCGAGCAGTACTTC.